Below, 20 T cell receptor beta chains from the same sample are listed, as sequenced in a study of identical twins. TCRdb reprocessed the 5' RACE reads with MiXCR, giving one entry per CDR3 protein. This sample has 240,000 or so distinct CDR3 sequences; about 11% occur once, and the top ten carry 9% to 10%. Material: memory T cells sorted from blood. All receptors derive from a man between 50 and 59 years old in good health.

This clonotype was detected many times. This rearrangement joins TRBV10-3 to TRBJ2-3; TRBD2 matches at 10 bases. The CDR3 covers 17 residues. Germline values: CDR1 ENHRY, CDR2 SYGVKD. V was pared by 0 bases and J by 6 bases, with 9 bases of the junction left unmatched. CDR3 protein: CAISESTSGGAVDTQYF. In DNA, the CDR3 is TGTGCCATCAGTGAGTCAACGAGCGGGGGGGCCGTGGATACGCAGTATTTT.

The V and J genes are TRBV6-9 and TRBJ2-1; D is uncertain. V was shortened by 7 bases and J by 5 bases, with 15 bases between the two germline ends. This CDR3 has 14 amino acids. Germline CDR1 MNHGY, CDR2 SVAAGI. The DNA of the CDR3 is TGTGCCAGCATTTCTGATAGGAGCCACAATGAGCAGTTCTTC. Translating gives CASISDRSHNEQFF.

This clonotype occurred a few times. The V call is TRBV19, the J call TRBJ2-1, with D possibly TRBD2 on 5 matching bases. The CDR3 spans 12 residues. V was clipped by 4 bases and J by 7 bases, with 8 bases between them. CDR1 LNHDA and CDR2 SQIVND come from the germline V gene (reference sequence). In nucleotides, the CDR3 is TGTGCCAGTAGTAAGGACTGGAATGAGCAGTTCTTC. It translates to CASSKDWNEQFF.

This clonotype was picked up a small number of times. The chain uses TRBV7-9 and TRBJ1-3; D perhaps matches TRBD1 (6 bases). This CDR3 comprises 14 residues. Per the germline V gene, CDR1 is SEHNR and CDR2 is FQNEAQ (reference sequence). Trimming removed 3 bases at V and 4 bases at J, with 10 bases between. In DNA form, the CDR3 reads TGTGCCAGCAGCTTTACAGGGTTCGGAAACACCATATATTTT. Amino acid sequence: CASSFTGFGNTIYF.

This clonotype was observed a few times. For the CDR3, the DNA is TGTGCCAGCAGTTTATTGGGGCGGGTTGTCAACACTGAAGCTTTCTTT. Translation: CASSLLGRVVNTEAFF. The chain employs TRBV27 and TRBJ1-1, with a tentative D call TRBD1 (5 bases). The V gene's germline CDR1 is MNHEY and CDR2 SMNVEV (reference sequence). V was trimmed by 1 base and J by 2 bases, leaving 14 bases between them. This CDR3 comprises 16 residues.

The table lists this clonotype with a few counts. J is TRBJ1-6 and V is TRBV27, with a tentative D call TRBD1 (6 bases). The germline V gene encodes CDR1 MNHEY and CDR2 SMNVEV (reference sequence). This CDR3 has 14 residues. V was shortened by 8 bases and J by 3 bases, with 11 bases between the two germline ends. The CDR3 spells CASQTGDYNSPLHF. The CDR3 coding sequence is TGTGCCAGCCAGACAGGCGACTATAATTCACCCCTCCACTTT.

Of note for this clonotype: A much larger clonotype is one base distant, so this may be a read error. The chain uses TRBV7-2 and TRBJ1-4; weak D call: TRBD1 (6 bases). Trimming took off 5 bases at V and 7 bases at J, with 14 bases between the two ends. In germline, CDR1 is SGHTA, CDR2 FQGNSA. The CDR3 sequence is 14 residues long. CDR3 bases: TGTGCCAGCAGCCGGGACAAGGGGCCTGAAAAACTGTTTTTT. Its protein product is CASSRDKGPEKLFF.

The chain recombines TRBV4-2 with TRBJ2-1, with D possibly matching TRBD1 (6 bases). The CDR3 loop spans 13 amino acids. The V and J ends lost 1 base and 7 bases respectively, with 8 bases between them. Per germline, CDR1 LGHNA and CDR2 YNFKEQ. In DNA form, the CDR3 reads TGTGCCAGCAGCCAAGTGACAGGTAATGAGCAGTTCTTC. Translation gives CASSQVTGNEQFF.

This clonotype appeared many times. V and J are TRBV24-1 and TRBJ2-1; 8 bases line up with TRBD2. CDR1 and CDR2 (germline): KGHDR, SFDVKD. V lost 0 bases and J lost 9; bases outside the gene matches: 6. This CDR3 contains 15 residues. CDR3 protein: CATSDLDSGISEQFF. CDR3 nucleotides: TGTGCCACCAGTGATTTGGATAGCGGGATTTCTGAGCAGTTCTTC.

Only a few counts were recorded for this clonotype. The genes are TRBV20-1 and TRBJ2-1; D perhaps matches TRBD2 (5 bases). The CDR3 loop spans 11 amino acids. Per the germline V gene, CDR1 is DFQATT and CDR2 is SNEGSKA (reference sequence). Trimming shortened V by 5 bases and J by 10 bases, and 12 bases separated the two germline ends. The CDR3 coding sequence is TGCAGTGCTCGGATGGTAGCGGAGCAGTTCTTC. Translating it yields CSARMVAEQFF.

This clonotype was counted many times. The chain couples TRBV7-2 to TRBJ1-2; tentatively, D is TRBD1 (5 bases). CDR1 and CDR2 from the germline V gene are SGHTA and FQGNSA. V lost 2 bases, J lost 8 bases, and 9 bases lay in between. CDR3 size: 12 residues. The CDR3 DNA follows: TGTGCCAGCAGCTTACACCGGGACGGCTACACCTTC. Protein product: CASSLHRDGYTF.

This clonotype was counted only a few times. This chain connects TRBV5-6 to TRBJ2-2; the match to TRBD1 covers 9 bases. J gave up 6 bases and V 2 bases, and 2 bases lay outside the gene matches. The CDR3 contains 14 residues. Germline-derived CDR1 and CDR2 are SGHDT and YYEEEE. In DNA form, the CDR3 reads TGTGCCAGCAGCTTCTACAGGGGGCCCGGGGAGCTGTTTTTT. Its protein product is CASSFYRGPGELFF. The entire variable domain, with the rest obtained from reference TRBV5-6 and TRBJ2-2, is as follows: DAGVTQSPTHLIKTRGQQVTLRCSPKSGHDTVSWYQQALGQGPQFIFQYYEEEERQRGNFPDRFSGHQFPNYSSELNVNALLLGDSALYLCASSFYRGPGELFFGEGSRLTVL.

This clonotype was counted between two and nine times. The V gene is TRBV5-6, the J gene TRBJ2-2; possibly TRBD2 for D (6 bases). The CDR3 length is 16 residues. Germline loops: CDR1 SGHDT, CDR2 YYEEEE. V was pared by 1 base and J by 6 bases, with 16 bases between. CDR3 DNA: TGTGCCAGCAGCTTGCCGCGGGATTCCTTGGCCGGGGAGCTGTTTTTT. This translates into CASSLPRDSLAGELFF. Complete variable domain (other parts from reference TRBV5-6 and TRBJ2-2): DAGVTQSPTHLIKTRGQQVTLRCSPKSGHDTVSWYQQALGQGPQFIFQYYEEEERQRGNFPDRFSGHQFPNYSSELNVNALLLGDSALYLCASSLPRDSLAGELFFGEGSRLTVL.

This clonotype appeared many times. J is TRBJ1-4 and V is TRBV18; D not certain. Trimming pared 2 bases from V and 10 bases from J, leaving 11 bases between. Germline CDR1 KGHSH, CDR2 LQKENI. The CDR3 totals 13 residues. The CDR3 reads CASSPSAPGKLFF. CDR3 nucleotide sequence: TGTGCCAGCTCACCATCGGCTCCCGGAAAACTGTTTTTT.

The genes are TRBV27 and TRBJ2-6, with TRBD2 as a possible D gene (5 bases). The CDR3 is 16 residues long. V was clipped by 1 base and J by 2 bases, with 9 bases between them. Germline V gives CDR1 MNHEY, CDR2 SMNVEV (reference sequence). The CDR3 loop reads CASSLYSSAGANVLTF. As DNA, the CDR3 is TGTGCCAGCAGTTTATATAGTAGCGCTGGGGCCAACGTCCTGACTTTC.

On this clonotype: This sequence may be a read error, since a much larger clone differs from it by one base. This chain joins TRBV5-6 and TRBJ2-7, with no clear D. This CDR3 spans 14 amino acids. Trimming left V 4 bases short and J 6 bases short, with 17 bases between. The germline V gene encodes CDR1 SGHDT and CDR2 YYEEEE. CDR3 protein: CASSREGRLCEQYF. The CDR3, as DNA: TGTGCCAGCAGCCGTGAAGGACGCCTCTGCGAGCAGTACTTC.

This clonotype came up many times. This chain connects TRBV7-2 to TRBJ2-6, with D perhaps assigned TRBD1 or TRBD2 (5 bases each). Looked up from germline, CDR1 is SGHTA and CDR2 is FQGNSA. The ends were cut back, 0 bases at V and 0 bases at J, with 12 bases in the middle. The CDR3 is made up of 18 amino acids. CDR3 sequence: CASSLARDGFSGANVLTF. CDR3 coding DNA: TGTGCCAGCAGCTTAGCACGGGACGGATTCTCTGGGGCCAACGTCCTGACTTTC.

The V call is TRBV12-3 or TRBV12-4, the J call TRBJ2-7, with 8 bases that match TRBD1. V dropped 8 bases and J dropped 3; count of bases not matched to a gene: 6. The CDR3 covers 13 residues. CDR3 DNA sequence: TGTGCCAGCGGTCGGACAGGGCACTACGAGCAGTACTTC. It yields the protein CASGRTGHYEQYF.

The chain couples TRBV19 to TRBJ2-5; D unclear. Trimming took off 5 bases at V and 1 base at J, with 8 bases between the two ends. This CDR3 region has 13 residues. Germline CDR1 and CDR2: LNHDA and SQIVND (reference sequence). CDR3 sequence: CASSYHSQETQYF. DNA for the CDR3: TGTGCCAGTAGTTATCACTCCCAAGAGACCCAGTACTTC.

This clonotype was seen many times. V and J are TRBV2 and TRBJ1-1; the match to TRBD1 covers 9 bases. Germline CDR1 is SNHLY and CDR2 is FYNNEI. This CDR3 is built from 16 residues. Trimming removed 3 bases from V and 1 base from J; junction bases left unmatched: 6. DNA of the CDR3: TGTGCCAGCAGTGAGAGCCCGGGACAGGGGAACACTGAAGCTTTCTTT. Its protein product is CASSESPGQGNTEAFF.